The 27 T cell receptor beta chains presented below share a single source sample, sequenced in a study of blood T cell repertoires in COVID-19. Clones were sequenced by immunoSEQ multiplex PCR, and TCRdb holds only the in-frame ones, with some missing. This sample carries about 210,000 clones, over 70% of them seen once, and the ten largest clones take approximately 6.6%. Sequenced: peripheral blood. Receptors originate from a woman aged 70-85 years with acute or convalescent COVID-19.

The V and J genes are TRBV18 and TRBJ2-7, with D possibly matching TRBD1 (5 bases). Germline lookup yields CDR1 KGHSH and CDR2 LQKENI. Trimming pared 5 bases from V and 6 bases from J, leaving 14 bases between. This CDR3 comprises 13 residues. The CDR3 DNA is TGTGCCAGCTCATTTTCAGGGCCGGGCGAGCAGTACTTC. The encoded protein is CASSFSGPGEQYF.

This clone was seen once. The chain has TRBV6-5 and TRBJ1-5, with D hard to call. Germline V gene data show CDR1 as MNHEY and CDR2 as SVGAGI. The V end was cut by 0 bases, the J end by 0 bases, with 3 bases between. The CDR3 loop spans 14 amino acids. CDR3 bases: TGTGCCAGCAGTTACTCATATAGCAATCAGCCCCAGCATTTT. Amino acids: CASSYSYSNQPQHF.

The chain has TRBV14 and TRBJ1-5, with D hard to call. This CDR3 region has 14 residues. Trimming stripped 2 bases from V and 4 bases from J, with 9 bases between. Germline CDR1 and CDR2: SGHDN and FVKESK. This CDR3 is CASSQYPENQPQHF. The DNA of the CDR3 is TGTGCCAGCAGCCAATACCCGGAGAATCAGCCCCAGCATTTT.

The chain recombines TRBV7-9 with TRBJ2-5; D unclear. CDR3 length: 14 amino acids. Germline V gene data show CDR1 as SEHNR and CDR2 as FQNEAQ (reference sequence). V lost 4 bases and J lost 0, with 9 bases in between. The CDR3: CASSSRQDQETQYF. The CDR3 DNA reads as TGTGCCAGCAGCTCACGACAAGACCAAGAGACCCAGTACTTC.

This chain uses TRBV5-1 with TRBJ2-2; 7 bases are a match to TRBD1. This CDR3 comprises 15 residues. V was pared by 0 bases and J by 5 bases, with 4 bases of the junction left unmatched. Germline values: CDR1 SGHRS, CDR2 YFSETQ. As DNA, the CDR3 is TGCGCCAGCAGCTTGGAGGGACAGAGGACCGGGGAGCTGTTTTTT. The encoded protein is CASSLEGQRTGELFF.

This rearrangement joins TRBV25-1 to TRBJ2-3; D ambiguous. The V gene's germline CDR1 is MGHDK and CDR2 SYGVNS. Deletions cut 5 bases from V and 1 base from J, with 10 bases between. CDR3 length: 14 residues. The CDR3 loop is CASSSRGRTDTQYF. CDR3 sequence (DNA): TGTGCCAGCAGTAGTCGCGGCCGCACAGATACGCAGTATTTT.

This rearrangement joins TRBV5-5 to TRBJ2-1; D is perhaps TRBD2 (5 bases). This CDR3 spans 12 amino acids. V was pared by 0 bases and J by 15 bases, with 13 bases between. Per germline, CDR1 SGHKS and CDR2 YYEKEE (reference sequence). CDR3 residues: CASSLAGLAPFF. As DNA, the CDR3 is TGTGCCAGCAGCTTGGCCGGGCTAGCCCCGTTCTTC.

The V and J genes are TRBV7-2 and TRBJ2-7; 7 bases align to TRBD1. The CDR3 totals 13 residues. V lost 7 bases to trimming and J lost 7 bases; unmatched junction nucleotides: 10. CDR1 and CDR2 from the germline V gene are SGHTA and FQGNSA. The CDR3: CASTSTGYWEQYV. The CDR3 DNA reads TGTGCCAGCACCTCGACAGGGTACTGGGAGCAGTACGTC.

The J gene is TRBJ2-3, the V gene TRBV20-1; D unclear. Germline CDR1 reads DFQATT; CDR2 reads SNEGSKA (reference sequence). V was cut by 3 bases and J by 6 bases, with 4 bases left in between. The CDR3 length is 10 residues. CDR3 DNA: TGCAGTGCTAGGAGGGATACGCAGTATTTT. It yields the protein CSARRDTQYF.

The chain carries TRBV5-6 and TRBJ2-7; D may be TRBD1 (5 bases). The CDR3 covers 12 residues. V shed 0 bases and J shed 4 bases, with 5 bases lying between them. Germline V lookup: CDR1 SGHDT, CDR2 YYEEEE. CDR3 sequence (DNA): TGTGCCAGCAGCTTGGAGGGGTACGAGCAGTACTTC. Its translation is CASSLEGYEQYF.

The rearrangement links TRBV6-2 or TRBV6-3 to TRBJ2-3; TRBD2 matches at 8 bases. Looked up from germline, CDR1 is MNHEY and CDR2 is SVGEGT. V was pared by 5 bases and J by 11 bases, with 18 bases of the junction left unmatched. This CDR3 spans 16 amino acids. The chain's CDR3 is CASSKPWTSRGGRQYF. The CDR3, as DNA: TGTGCCAGCAGTAAACCGTGGACTAGCCGGGGGGGGAGGCAGTATTTT.

This chain links TRBV7-2 with TRBJ1-5; 9 bases are a match to TRBD1. CDR1 and CDR2 (germline): SGHTA, FQGNSA. The CDR3 totals 15 residues. Trimming removed 6 bases from V and 4 bases from J; junction bases left unmatched: 7. Here the CDR3 reads CASSFGQGWNQPQHF. CDR3 nucleotide sequence: TGTGCCAGCAGTTTCGGACAGGGGTGGAATCAGCCCCAGCATTTT.

The rearrangement uses TRBV29-1 and TRBJ2-1; possible D gene TRBD1, 6 bases. CDR3 length equals 14 residues. CDR1 and CDR2 (germline): SQVTM, ANQGSEA. With 4 bases removed from V and 3 bases from J, the gap between germline ends came to 13 bases. CDR3 in amino acids: CSVVTGNGYNEQFF. The CDR3 coding sequence is TGCAGCGTTGTAACAGGGAACGGCTACAATGAGCAGTTCTTC.

In its sample, this clone was seen a few times. The chain employs TRBV2 and TRBJ1-6; D remains unclear. V was trimmed by 7 bases and J by 12 bases, leaving 16 bases between them. The CDR3 consists of 13 residues. Germline V gene lookup returns CDR1 SNHLY and CDR2 FYNNEI. The CDR3, as DNA: TGTGCCAGCAATTGGGAGGGAGGTCGACCCCTCCACTTT. It yields the protein CASNWEGGRPLHF.

This clone has only a few counts. The chain couples TRBV5-5 to TRBJ1-5; TRBD1 might be the D (6 bases). CDR1 and CDR2 (germline): SGHKS, YYEKEE (reference sequence). V lost 4 bases to trimming and J lost 6 bases, with 17 bases between them. This CDR3 comprises 15 residues. CDR3 residues: CASSLEAQGRQPQHF. CDR3 DNA: TGTGCCAGCAGCCTGGAGGCACAGGGACGTCAGCCCCAGCATTTT.

The chain uses TRBV29-1 and TRBJ2-1; the match to TRBD1 covers 9 bases. The V and J ends lost 3 bases and 3 bases, in that order; junction bases with no gene match: 9. CDR1 and CDR2 from the germline V gene are SQVTM and ANQGSEA. CDR3 length: 16 amino acids. CDR3 in amino acids: CSVDGDRERVYNEQFF. The CDR3 DNA reads TGCAGCGTTGACGGGGACAGGGAGAGGGTCTACAATGAGCAGTTCTTC.

This rearrangement joins TRBV24-1 to TRBJ1-5, with 11 bases fitting TRBD1. The germline CDR1 and CDR2 sequences are KGHDR and SFDVKD. The CDR3 extends over 13 amino acids. V lost 9 bases to trimming and J lost 6 bases; unmatched junction nucleotides: 3. CDR3 region: CATGTGGSQPQHF. CDR3 sequence (DNA): TGTGCCACCGGGACAGGGGGTAGTCAGCCCCAGCATTTT.

This chain joins TRBV28 and TRBJ2-7; no reliable D call. Germline assignment: CDR1 MDHEN and CDR2 SYDVKM. Between the trimmed V and J ends, which lost 7 bases and 0 bases, there was a span of 7 bases. This CDR3 is built from 12 residues. The CDR3 bases are TGTGCCAGCAACACAGCCTCCTACGAGCAGTACTTC. Protein: CASNTASYEQYF.

The chain uses TRBV18 and TRBJ2-2; 10 nucleotides line up with TRBD1. V was clipped by 0 bases and J by 7 bases; unmatched bases: 8. The CDR3 runs to 17 residues. Germline CDR1 KGHSH, CDR2 LQKENI. CDR3 sequence: CASSPPGQGHPHGELFF. The CDR3 DNA sequence: TGTGCCAGCTCACCACCGGGACAGGGGCACCCTCACGGGGAGCTGTTTTTT.

The V call is TRBV15, the J call TRBJ1-1; D possibly corresponds to TRBD1 (5 bases). The CDR3 covers 15 residues. CDR1 is LNHNV and CDR2 is YYDKDF in the germline V gene (reference sequence). V was clipped by 0 bases and J by 2 bases, with 10 bases between them. CDR3 DNA: TGTGCCACCAGCAGAGAGACAGCTCCTAACACTGAAGCTTTCTTT. This codes for CATSRETAPNTEAFF.

This clone came up once. The chain combines TRBV6-5 with TRBJ2-3; 10 nucleotides line up with TRBD2. The CDR3 has 15 amino acids. Germline CDR1 is MNHEY and CDR2 is SVGAGI. V shed 4 bases and J 5 bases; nucleotides not matched to a gene: 6. The CDR3 spells CASSSLAGEGDTQYF. CDR3 sequence (DNA): TGTGCCAGCAGTTCTCTAGCGGGGGAAGGAGATACGCAGTATTTT.

The gene calls are TRBV29-1 and TRBJ1-1, with D possibly being TRBD1 (6 bases). V lost 6 bases and J lost 4, with 18 bases in between. Germline V CDR1 and CDR2: SQVTM, ANQGSEA. This CDR3 contains 14 residues. This chain's CDR3 is CSVRPTGYGTEAFF. CDR3 DNA sequence: TGCAGCGTACGACCCACAGGGTACGGCACTGAAGCTTTCTTT.

The chain is built from TRBV29-1 and TRBJ1-4, with 8 bases that match TRBD1. Germline-derived CDR1 and CDR2 are SQVTM and ANQGSEA. V was pared by 7 bases and J by 5 bases, with 6 bases of the junction left unmatched. This CDR3 contains 13 residues. The CDR3, as DNA: TGCAGCGCCCGAAGACAGGGGAATGAAAAACTGTTTTTT. Translated, it gives CSARRQGNEKLFF. The variable domain in full, completed from reference TRBV29-1 and TRBJ1-4, reads SAVISQKPSRDICQRGTSLTIQCQVDSQVTMMFWYRQQPGQSLTLIATANQGSEATYESGFVIDKFPISRPNLTFSTLTVSNMSPEDSSIYLCSARRQGNEKLFFGSGTQLSVL.

The rearrangement uses TRBV12-5 and TRBJ1-1; 9 bases are a match to TRBD1. Germline V gives CDR1 LGHNT, CDR2 FRNRAP. CDR3 length: 16 residues. After removal of 2 bases from V and 0 bases from J, the junction contained 4 bases not matched to a gene. The CDR3 loop reads CASGLITGGLNTEAFF. The CDR3 DNA follows: TGTGCTAGTGGTTTGATCACAGGGGGCCTGAACACTGAAGCTTTCTTT.

The sample holds one count of this clone. The chain joins TRBV30 to TRBJ1-6; D possibly corresponds to TRBD1 (6 bases). V dropped 0 bases and J dropped 3 bases, with 12 bases sitting between them. The germline V gene encodes CDR1 GTSNPN and CDR2 SVGIG (reference sequence). CDR3 length: 16 residues. The CDR3 nucleotides read TGTGCCTGGAGTGTGTCCGGCAGGGGCTATAATTCACCCCTCCACTTT. Protein: CAWSVSGRGYNSPLHF.

The chain links TRBV6-2 or TRBV6-3 to TRBJ1-1; D ambiguous. CDR1 is MNHEY, CDR2 SVGEGT, per germline. The ends were cut back, 2 bases at V and 1 base at J, with 20 bases in the middle. The CDR3 has 18 amino acids. CDR3 DNA sequence: TGTGCCAGCAGTTACCCTGCCAGCCTAGGATTGAAGAACACTGAAGCTTTCTTT. Protein sequence: CASSYPASLGLKNTEAFF.

Written as DNA, the CDR3 is TGTGCCAGCAGCTTGGACCTGTCGCGGGGGGGCTTGAATACGCAGTATTTT. Protein product: CASSLDLSRGGLNTQYF. The chain joins TRBV5-6 to TRBJ2-3, with 9 bases aligning to TRBD2. The length of the CDR3 is 17 residues. Germline V CDR1 and CDR2: SGHDT, YYEEEE. The ends lost 0 bases at V and 7 bases at J; junction bases unmatched: 12.